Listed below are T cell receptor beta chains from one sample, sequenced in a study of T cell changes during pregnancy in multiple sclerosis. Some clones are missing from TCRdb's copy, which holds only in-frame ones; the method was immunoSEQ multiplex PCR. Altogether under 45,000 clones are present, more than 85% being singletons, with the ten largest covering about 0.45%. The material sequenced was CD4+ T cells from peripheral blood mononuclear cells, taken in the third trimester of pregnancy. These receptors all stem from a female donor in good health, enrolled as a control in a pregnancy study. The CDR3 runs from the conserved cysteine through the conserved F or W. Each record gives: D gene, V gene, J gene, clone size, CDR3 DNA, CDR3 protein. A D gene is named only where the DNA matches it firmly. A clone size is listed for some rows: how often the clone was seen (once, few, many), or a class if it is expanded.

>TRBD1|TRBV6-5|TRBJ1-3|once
TGTGCCACCACGGACAGGGCCTCTGGAAACACCATATATTTT
CATTDRASGNTIYF
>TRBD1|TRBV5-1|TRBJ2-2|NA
TGCGCCAGCAGCTTGGTCGGGACAGGGTACACCGGGGAGCTGTTTTTT
CASSLVGTGYTGELFF
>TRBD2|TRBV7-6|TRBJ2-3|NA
TGTGCCAGCAGCTTAGGACTAGCGGGGGCCACAGATACGCAGTATTTT
CASSLGLAGATDTQYF
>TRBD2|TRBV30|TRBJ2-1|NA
TGTGCCTGGGACCGGGGGGGCCTTTCCAATGAGCAGTTCTTC
CAWDRGGLSNEQFF
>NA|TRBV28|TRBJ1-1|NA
TGTGCCAGCAGTTTAGGGGGCAGCATGAACACTGAAGCTTTCTTT
CASSLGGSMNTEAFF
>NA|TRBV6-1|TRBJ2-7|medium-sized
TGTGCCAGCAGCTCCAGGGGTCACGAGCAGTACTTC
CASSSRGHEQYF
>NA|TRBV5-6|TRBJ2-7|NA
TGTGCCAGCAGCTCAGCGAAGGGAAGAGGGTACGAGCAGTACTTC
CASSSAKGRGYEQYF
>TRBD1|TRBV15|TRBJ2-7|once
TGTGCCACCAGCAGGACAGGGCCTACCAGGGACGAGCAGTACTTC
CATSRTGPTRDEQYF
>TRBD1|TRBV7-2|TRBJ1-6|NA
TGTGCCAGCATCCGGACAGGGAATAATTCACCCCTCCACTTT
CASIRTGNNSPLHF
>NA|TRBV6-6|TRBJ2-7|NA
TGTGCCAGCAGAAGGACAGTCAGCTCCTACGAGCAGTACTTC
CASRRTVSSYEQYF
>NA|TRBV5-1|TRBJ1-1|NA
TGCGCCAGCAGCTTGGAGTTGGCCCTTCGGGCTGAAGCTTTCTTT
CASSLELALRAEAFF
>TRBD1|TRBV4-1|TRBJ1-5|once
TGCGCCAGCAGCCGACAGGGGTTAGGTCAGCCCCAGCATTTT
CASSRQGLGQPQHF
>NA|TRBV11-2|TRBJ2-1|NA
TGTGCCAGCAGCCTAGTTCAGGACAGTGAGCAGTTCTTC
CASSLVQDSEQFF
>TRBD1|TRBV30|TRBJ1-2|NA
TGTGCCTGGAGTGTTCCGGGACAGGGCTTCTGGGGCTACACCTTC
CAWSVPGQGFWGYTF
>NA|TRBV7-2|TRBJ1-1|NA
TGTGCCAGCAGCAACATCCCGAACACTGAAGCTTTCTTT
CASSNIPNTEAFF
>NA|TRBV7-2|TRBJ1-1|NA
TGTGCCAGCAGCTTAGCGGGCAGGCCGAACACTGAAGCTTTCTTT
CASSLAGRPNTEAFF
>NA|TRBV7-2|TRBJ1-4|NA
TGTGCCAGCAGCTTAGGGAGACAGTCTAATGAAAAACTGTTTTTT
CASSLGRQSNEKLFF